This TCR beta chain was retrieved from a study of response to subunit inactivated influenza vaccine. V was pared by 0 bases and J by 8 bases, with 7 bases of the junction left unmatched. CDR3 size: 15 residues. Germline V lookup: CDR1 SGHDT, CDR2 YYEEEE. This clonotype came up a few times. Using its own MiXCR run on the RT-PCR reads, TCRdb lists one record per CDR3 protein. Seen here are around 540,000 distinct CDR3 sequences, about 11% observed once, and the top ten hold about a tenth. The chain uses TRBV5-6 and TRBJ2-1; TRBD2 aligns across 8 bases. The clonotype originates from a man in his fifties who received an inactivated influenza vaccine. Here the sequenced sample was PBMCs from blood, taken on the day of vaccination. In nucleotides, the CDR3 is TGTGCCAGCAGCTTGGATCCAGGGACTAGGGATGAGCAGTTCTTC. It specifies CASSLDPGTRDEQFF.